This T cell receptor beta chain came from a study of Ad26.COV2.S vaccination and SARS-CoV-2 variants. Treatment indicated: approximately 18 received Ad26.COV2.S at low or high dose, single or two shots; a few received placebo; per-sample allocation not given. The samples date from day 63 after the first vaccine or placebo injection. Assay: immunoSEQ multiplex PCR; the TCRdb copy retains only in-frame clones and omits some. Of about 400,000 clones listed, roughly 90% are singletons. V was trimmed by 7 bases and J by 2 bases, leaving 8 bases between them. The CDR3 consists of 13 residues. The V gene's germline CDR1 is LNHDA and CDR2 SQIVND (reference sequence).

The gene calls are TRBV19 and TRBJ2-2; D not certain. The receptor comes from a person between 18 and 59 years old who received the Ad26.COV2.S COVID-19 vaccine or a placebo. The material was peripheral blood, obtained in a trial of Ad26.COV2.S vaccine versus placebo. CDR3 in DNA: TGTGCCAGTACTCCAGAAAACACCGGGGAGCTGTTTTTT. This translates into CASTPENTGELFF.